One sample yielded the 12 T cell receptor beta chains listed below, sequenced in a study of shared clonotypes between healthy human individuals. This table comes from immunoSEQ multiplex PCR, and its TCRdb copy is limited to in-frame clones, with some not included. The data contain more than 550,000 clones, less than 95% of them singletons. The sequenced material came from memory CD8+ T cells from PBMCs. Subset defined: CD45RO+ cells pooled with CCR7-negative TemRA cells. The receptors were gathered from a man younger than 30 in good health. Some clones in this sample may be carry-over from other donors' samples.

This sequence joins TRBV6-5 and TRBJ2-5; no reliable D call. The CDR3 consists of 13 residues. CDR1 is MNHEY and CDR2 is SVGAGI in the germline V gene. The V gene lost 6 bases and the J gene lost 5 bases, with 13 bases spanning the gap. CDR3 in amino acids: CASSATLGETQYF. CDR3 DNA: TGTGCCAGCAGCGCCACGTTGGGGGAGACCCAGTACTTC.

The rearrangement joins TRBV6-5 to TRBJ2-5, with D hard to call. V was shortened by 6 bases and J by 1 base, with 9 bases between the two germline ends. Germline V gives CDR1 MNHEY, CDR2 SVGAGI. The CDR3 length is 13 residues. For the CDR3, the DNA is TGTGCCAGCAGCCCTCACTCCCAAGAGACCCAGTACTTC. Translation gives CASSPHSQETQYF.

The chain couples TRBV29-1 to TRBJ2-5; 7 bases align to TRBD1. The ends lost 7 bases at V and 2 bases at J; junction bases unmatched: 4. This CDR3 has 12 residues. Germline V CDR1 and CDR2: SQVTM, ANQGSEA. CDR3 coding DNA: TGCAGCGGGGGACAGCTACAAGAGACCCAGTACTTC. Encoded protein: CSGGQLQETQYF.

This clone was counted once. The V gene is TRBV11-3, the J gene TRBJ2-3; 7 nucleotides agree with TRBD2. This CDR3 is built from 14 residues. With 4 bases clipped from V and 3 bases from J, the junction kept 4 bases outside the gene matches. Germline CDR1 and CDR2: SGHNT and YENEEA. The CDR3 nucleotides read TGTGCCAGCAGCTCCGGAGCGGGGACAGATACGCAGTATTTT. Amino acids: CASSSGAGTDTQYF.

The V gene is TRBV9, the J gene TRBJ2-3; D gene uncertain. V was clipped by 0 bases and J by 6 bases, with 17 bases between them. Per germline, CDR1 SGDLS and CDR2 YYNGEE. The CDR3 extends over 16 amino acids. This chain's CDR3 is CASSVEAMNSWDTQYF. The CDR3 DNA reads as TGTGCCAGCAGCGTAGAGGCAATGAACTCTTGGGATACGCAGTATTTT.

The chain has TRBV10-3 and TRBJ2-3; 8 bases line up with TRBD1. Germline V gene lookup returns CDR1 ENHRY and CDR2 SYGVKD. The CDR3 sequence is 15 residues long. The junction had 10 bases not matched to a gene; V was cut back by 7 bases and J by 4 bases. The CDR3 region has the DNA TGTGCCATCACCCCGGACAGGGAAGGAGCAGATACGCAGTATTTT. As protein: CAITPDREGADTQYF.

The V and J genes are TRBV27 and TRBJ2-1, with a weak D call TRBD2 (7 bases). V lost 3 bases and J 5 bases, leaving 14 bases between the germline ends. Germline V CDR1 and CDR2: MNHEY, SMNVEV (reference sequence). CDR3 size: 15 residues. Written as DNA, the CDR3 is TGTGCCAGCAGTTTCGGGGGGCATGGGAACAATGAGCAGTTCTTC. It specifies CASSFGGHGNNEQFF.

This chain connects TRBV4-1 to TRBJ1-1, with D perhaps matching TRBD1 (5 bases). The CDR3 runs to 16 residues. V was shortened by 8 bases and J by 5 bases, with 24 bases between the two germline ends. The germline gives CDR1 MGHRA, CDR2 YSYEKL. The CDR3 DNA reads TGCGCCAGCCGTCAGGGCTGGAATGGGGGAGAGACTGAAGCTTTCTTT. Encoded protein: CASRQGWNGGETEAFF.

The V and J genes are TRBV7-8 and TRBJ2-1; D gene unclear. Trimming removed 2 bases at V and 5 bases at J, with 7 bases between. CDR3 length: 13 residues. Germline CDR1 and CDR2: SGHVS and FQNEAQ. In DNA form, the CDR3 reads TGTGCCAGCAGCTTAAGGTCGCACAATGAGCAGTTCTTC. As protein: CASSLRSHNEQFF.

J is TRBJ2-7 and V is TRBV10-1; D unclear. The CDR3 covers 14 residues. The V gene lost 4 bases and the J gene lost 0 bases, with 10 bases spanning the gap. The germline gives CDR1 WNHNN, CDR2 SYGVQD (reference sequence). The CDR3 sequence is CASSGPGRSYEQYF. The CDR3 nucleotides are TGCGCCAGCAGTGGGCCGGGCCGCTCCTACGAGCAGTACTTC.

This clone occurred a few times. The chain recombines TRBV2 with TRBJ1-1; TRBD1 is a possible D gene (5 bases). Trimming took off 5 bases at V and 8 bases at J, with 18 bases between the two ends. Per the germline V gene, CDR1 is SNHLY and CDR2 is FYNNEI. CDR3 size: 14 residues. The chain's CDR3 is CASSSDGDALEAFF. The CDR3 DNA reads TGTGCCAGCAGTTCGGACGGGGACGCCCTCGAAGCTTTCTTT. The whole variable domain, filled in from reference TRBV2 and TRBJ1-1, reads EPEVTQTPSHQVTQMGQEVILRCVPISNHLYFYWYRQILGQKVEFLVSFYNNEISEKSEIFDDQFSVERPDGSNFTLKIRSTKLEDSAMYFCASSSDGDALEAFFGQGTRLTVV.

This clone has a handful of counts. The CDR3 loop is CASSLTSGSKYEQFF. Here the CDR3 DNA reads TGTGCCAGCAGCTTGACTAGCGGGAGTAAATATGAGCAGTTCTTC. The rearrangement joins TRBV7-9 to TRBJ2-1, with 12 bases aligning to TRBD2. This CDR3 region has 15 residues. The V and J ends lost 3 bases and 8 bases, in that order; junction bases with no gene match: 5. CDR1 is SEHNR, CDR2 FQNEAQ, per germline (reference sequence).